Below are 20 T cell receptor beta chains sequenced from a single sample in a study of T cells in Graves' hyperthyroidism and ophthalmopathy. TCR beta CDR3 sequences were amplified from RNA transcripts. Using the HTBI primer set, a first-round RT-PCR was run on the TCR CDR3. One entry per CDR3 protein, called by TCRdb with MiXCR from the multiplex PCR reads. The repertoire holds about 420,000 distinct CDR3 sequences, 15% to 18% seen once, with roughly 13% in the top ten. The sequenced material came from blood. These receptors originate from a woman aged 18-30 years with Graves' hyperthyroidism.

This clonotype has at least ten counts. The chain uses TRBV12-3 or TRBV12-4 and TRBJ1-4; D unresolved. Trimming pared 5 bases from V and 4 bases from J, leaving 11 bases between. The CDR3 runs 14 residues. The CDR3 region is CASSRGGNNEKLFF. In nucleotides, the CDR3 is TGTGCCAGCAGTAGAGGAGGGAATAATGAAAAACTGTTTTTT.

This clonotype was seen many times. In DNA, the CDR3 is TGCAGTGCTACTGAGGGGGTGAACACTGAAGCTTTCTTT. It encodes CSATEGVNTEAFF. The chain recombines TRBV20-1 with TRBJ1-1, with D tentatively TRBD1 (6 bases). This CDR3 is built from 13 residues. With 4 bases removed from V and 0 bases from J, the gap between germline ends came to 9 bases. Germline V gene data show CDR1 as DFQATT and CDR2 as SNEGSKA (reference sequence).

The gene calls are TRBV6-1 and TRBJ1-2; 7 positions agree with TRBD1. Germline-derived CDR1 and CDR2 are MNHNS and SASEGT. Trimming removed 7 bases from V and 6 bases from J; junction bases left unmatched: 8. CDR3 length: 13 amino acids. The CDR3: CASTPGGGDGYTF. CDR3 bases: TGTGCCAGCACCCCCGGAGGGGGCGATGGCTACACCTTC.

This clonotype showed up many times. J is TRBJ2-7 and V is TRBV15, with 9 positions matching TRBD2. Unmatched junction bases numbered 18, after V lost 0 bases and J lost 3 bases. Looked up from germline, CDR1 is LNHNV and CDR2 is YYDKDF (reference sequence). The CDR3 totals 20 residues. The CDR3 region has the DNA TGTGCCACCAGCAGAGATAGTTTTTCAGGAAGCGCGGGAGGGGACTACGAGCAGTACTTC. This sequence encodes CATSRDSFSGSAGGDYEQYF.

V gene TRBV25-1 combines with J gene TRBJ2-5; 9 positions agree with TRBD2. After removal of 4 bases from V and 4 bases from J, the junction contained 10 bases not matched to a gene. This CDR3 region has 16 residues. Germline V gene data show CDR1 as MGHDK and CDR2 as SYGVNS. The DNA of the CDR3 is TGTGCCAGCAGTGGAGGGACTAGCCAAAGTCGAGAGACCCAGTACTTC. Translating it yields CASSGGTSQSRETQYF.

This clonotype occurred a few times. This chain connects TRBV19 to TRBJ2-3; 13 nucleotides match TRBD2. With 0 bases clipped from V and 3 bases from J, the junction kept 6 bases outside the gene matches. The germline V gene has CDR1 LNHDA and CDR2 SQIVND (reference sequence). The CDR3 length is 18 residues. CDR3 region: CASSIDSGTSGATDTQYF. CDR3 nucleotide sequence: TGTGCCAGTAGTATAGACTCAGGGACTAGCGGGGCTACAGATACGCAGTATTTT.

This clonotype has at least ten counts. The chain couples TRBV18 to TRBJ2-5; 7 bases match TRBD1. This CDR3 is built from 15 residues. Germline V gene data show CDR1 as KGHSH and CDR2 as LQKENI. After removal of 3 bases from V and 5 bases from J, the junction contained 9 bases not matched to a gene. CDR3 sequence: CASSPRQGSEETQYF. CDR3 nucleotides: TGTGCCAGCTCACCTCGACAGGGTTCGGAGGAGACCCAGTACTTC. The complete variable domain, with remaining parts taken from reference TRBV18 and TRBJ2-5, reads NAGVMQNPRHLVRRRGQEARLRCSPMKGHSHVYWYRQLPEEGLKFMVYLQKENIIDESGMPKERFSAEFPKEGPSILRIQQVVRGDSAAYFCASSPRQGSEETQYFGPGTRLLVL.

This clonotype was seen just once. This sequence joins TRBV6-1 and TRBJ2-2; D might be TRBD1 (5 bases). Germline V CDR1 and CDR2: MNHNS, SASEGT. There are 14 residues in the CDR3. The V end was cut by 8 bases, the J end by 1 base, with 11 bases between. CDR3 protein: CASDRPLNTGELFF. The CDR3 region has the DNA TGTGCCAGCGACAGACCTTTGAACACCGGGGAGCTGTTTTTT.

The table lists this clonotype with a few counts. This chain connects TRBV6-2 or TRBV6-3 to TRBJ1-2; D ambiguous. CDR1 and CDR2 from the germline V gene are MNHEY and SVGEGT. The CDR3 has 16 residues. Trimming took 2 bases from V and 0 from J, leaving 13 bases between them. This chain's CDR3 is CASSYSRRTANYGYTF. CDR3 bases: TGTGCCAGCAGTTACAGTCGCAGAACAGCTAACTATGGCTACACCTTC.

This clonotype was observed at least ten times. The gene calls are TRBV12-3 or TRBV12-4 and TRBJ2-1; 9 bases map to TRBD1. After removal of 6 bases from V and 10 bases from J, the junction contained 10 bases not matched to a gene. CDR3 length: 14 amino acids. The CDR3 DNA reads TGTGCCAGCAGAAGGGACAGGGCCATTTTGGAGCAGTTCTTC. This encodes CASRRDRAILEQFF.

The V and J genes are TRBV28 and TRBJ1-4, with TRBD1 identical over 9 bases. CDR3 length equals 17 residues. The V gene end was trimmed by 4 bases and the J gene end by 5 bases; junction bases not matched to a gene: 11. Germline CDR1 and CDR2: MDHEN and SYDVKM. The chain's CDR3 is CASSSGQGWVKNEKLFF. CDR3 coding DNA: TGTGCCAGCAGTTCGGGACAGGGTTGGGTCAAGAATGAAAAACTGTTTTTT.

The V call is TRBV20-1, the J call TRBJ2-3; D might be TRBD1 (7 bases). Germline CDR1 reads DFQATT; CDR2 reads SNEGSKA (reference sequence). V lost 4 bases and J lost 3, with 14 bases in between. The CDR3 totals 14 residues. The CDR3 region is CSANSRGVTDTQYF. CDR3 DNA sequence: TGCAGTGCTAACTCCAGGGGGGTTACAGATACGCAGTATTTT.

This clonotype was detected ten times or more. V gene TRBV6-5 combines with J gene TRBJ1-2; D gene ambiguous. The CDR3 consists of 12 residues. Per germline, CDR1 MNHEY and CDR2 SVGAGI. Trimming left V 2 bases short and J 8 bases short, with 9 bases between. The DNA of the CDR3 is TGTGCCAGCAGTTACGAGGGCACGGGCTACACCTTC. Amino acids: CASSYEGTGYTF.

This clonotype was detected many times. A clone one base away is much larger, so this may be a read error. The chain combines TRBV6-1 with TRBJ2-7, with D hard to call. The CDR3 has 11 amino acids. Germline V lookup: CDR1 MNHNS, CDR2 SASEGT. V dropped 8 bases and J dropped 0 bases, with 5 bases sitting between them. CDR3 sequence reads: CASCHSYEQYF. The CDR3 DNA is TGTGCCAGCTGCCACTCCTACGAGCAGTACTTC.

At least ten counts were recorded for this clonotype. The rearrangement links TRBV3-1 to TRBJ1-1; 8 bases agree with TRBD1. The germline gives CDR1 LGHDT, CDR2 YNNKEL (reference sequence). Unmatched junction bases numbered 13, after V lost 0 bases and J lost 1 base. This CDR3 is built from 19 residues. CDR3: CASSQERAGGHWWNTEAFF. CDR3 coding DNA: TGTGCCAGCAGCCAAGAGAGAGCAGGGGGCCACTGGTGGAACACTGAAGCTTTCTTT.

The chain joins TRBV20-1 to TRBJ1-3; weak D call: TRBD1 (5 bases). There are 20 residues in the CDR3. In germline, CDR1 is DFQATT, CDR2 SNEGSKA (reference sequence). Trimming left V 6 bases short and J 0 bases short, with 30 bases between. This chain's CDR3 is CSARIRDVRENPASGNTIYF. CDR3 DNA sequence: TGCAGTGCCCGCATTAGGGACGTTAGGGAGAATCCAGCCTCTGGAAACACCATATATTTT.

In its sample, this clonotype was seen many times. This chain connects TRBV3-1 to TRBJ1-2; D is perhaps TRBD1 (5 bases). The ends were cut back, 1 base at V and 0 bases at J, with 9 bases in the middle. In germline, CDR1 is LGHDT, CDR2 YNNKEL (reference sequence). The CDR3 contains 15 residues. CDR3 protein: CASSQAGIANYGYTF. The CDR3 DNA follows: TGTGCCAGCAGCCAAGCAGGGATAGCTAACTATGGCTACACCTTC.

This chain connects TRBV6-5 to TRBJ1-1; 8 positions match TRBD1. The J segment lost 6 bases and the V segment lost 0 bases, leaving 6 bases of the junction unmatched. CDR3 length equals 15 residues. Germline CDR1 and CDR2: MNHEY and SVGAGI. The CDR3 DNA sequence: TGTGCCAGCAGTTACTCGAGACAGGGGATGTCTGAAGCTTTCTTT. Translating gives CASSYSRQGMSEAFF.

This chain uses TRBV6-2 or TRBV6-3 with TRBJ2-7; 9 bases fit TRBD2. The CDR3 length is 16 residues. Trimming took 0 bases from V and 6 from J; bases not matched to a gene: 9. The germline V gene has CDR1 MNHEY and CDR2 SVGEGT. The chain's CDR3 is CASSYSCGRASCEQYF. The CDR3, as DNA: TGTGCCAGCAGTTACTCGTGCGGGAGGGCCTCATGCGAGCAGTACTTC.

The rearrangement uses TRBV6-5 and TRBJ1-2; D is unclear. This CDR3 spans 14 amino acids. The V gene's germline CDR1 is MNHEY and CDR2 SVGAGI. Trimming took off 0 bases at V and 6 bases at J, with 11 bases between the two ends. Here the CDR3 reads CASSYSIFSDGYTF. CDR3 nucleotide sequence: TGTGCCAGCAGTTACTCCATTTTCTCGGATGGCTACACCTTC.